Listed here are 24 T cell receptor beta chains from one sample, sequenced in a study of T cells in Graves' hyperthyroidism and ophthalmopathy. Template material for amplifying TCR beta CDR3 regions consisted of RNA transcripts. A first-round RT-PCR of the TCR CDR3 used the HTBI primer set. MiXCR, run by TCRdb on the multiplex PCR reads, gives a single entry per CDR3 protein. Of about 290,000 distinct CDR3 sequences listed, around 17% are singletons. The sequenced material came from blood. These receptors were taken from a man in his thirties or forties with Graves' hyperthyroidism.

Only a few counts were recorded for this clonotype. The J gene is TRBJ2-3, the V gene TRBV20-1, with 8 bases aligning to TRBD2. The CDR3 spans 15 residues. CDR1 and CDR2 from the germline V gene are DFQATT and SNEGSKA (reference sequence). V was clipped by 0 bases and J by 5 bases; unmatched bases: 7. The CDR3, as DNA: TGCAGTGCTAGAGACGTTGCGGGAGGAAGAGATACGCAGTATTTT. Amino acid sequence: CSARDVAGGRDTQYF.

Many counts were recorded for this clonotype. The chain couples TRBV12-3 or TRBV12-4 to TRBJ2-3, with 7 bases that match TRBD2. Trimming cost V 8 bases and J 1 base; bases outside gene matches: 6. The CDR3 is 14 amino acids. CDR3: CASRLAARTDTQYF. The DNA of the CDR3 is TGTGCCAGCCGGCTAGCGGCCCGCACAGATACGCAGTATTTT.

At least ten counts were recorded for this clonotype. V is TRBV11-2 and J is TRBJ2-7, with TRBD1 identical over 7 bases. J lost 4 bases, V lost 5 bases, and 8 bases had no gene match. The V gene's germline CDR1 is SGHAT and CDR2 FQNNGV. CDR3 length: 14 amino acids. The CDR3 DNA reads TGTGCCAGCAGCGAACGGTACAGGGGATACGAGCAGTACTTC. Protein product: CASSERYRGYEQYF.

This chain joins TRBV7-3 and TRBJ1-2; 11 bases are shared with TRBD1. V lost 5 bases to trimming and J lost 5 bases; unmatched junction nucleotides: 4. Germline CDR1 SGHTA, CDR2 FQGTGA. This CDR3 spans 14 amino acids. The CDR3 DNA is TGTGCCAGCAGCATGGGGACAGGGGGATATGGCTACACCTTC. This encodes CASSMGTGGYGYTF. Complete variable domain (other parts from reference TRBV7-3 and TRBJ1-2): GAGVSQTPSNKVTEKGKYVELRCDPISGHTALYWYRQSLGQGPEFLIYFQGTGAADDSGLPNDRFFAVRPEGSVSTLKIQRTERGDSAVYLCASSMGTGGYGYTFGSGTRLTVV.

V is TRBV13 and J is TRBJ2-7; 7 bases map to TRBD2. The J call may be wrong; the DNA end is better matched by TRBJ2-1. The CDR3 spans 14 residues. Germline V gene lookup returns CDR1 PRHDT and CDR2 FYEKMQ (reference sequence). This CDR3 reads CASSGGGTSDEQFF. Written as DNA, the CDR3 is TGTGCCAGCAGCGGGGGGGGGACGTCCGACGAGCAGTTCTTC.

The rearrangement uses TRBV28 and TRBJ1-2; 10 positions match TRBD1. The CDR3 consists of 13 residues. CDR1 and CDR2 (germline): MDHEN, SYDVKM. The V segment lost 6 bases and the J segment 8 bases; nucleotides outside the gene matches: 6. The CDR3 sequence is CASRRGTGVGYTF. CDR3 DNA sequence: TGTGCCAGCAGGCGCGGGACAGGGGTCGGCTACACCTTC.

In its sample, this clonotype was seen many times. Written as DNA, the CDR3 is TGTGCCAGTGCCTATGGAGCAACTAATGAAAAACTGTTTTTT. This translates into CASAYGATNEKLFF. The chain is built from TRBV3-1 and TRBJ1-4; D call uncertain. Germline assignment: CDR1 LGHDT and CDR2 YNNKEL (reference sequence). This CDR3 comprises 14 residues. Trimming removed 9 bases at V and 0 bases at J, with 11 bases between.

This clonotype was seen repeatedly, ten times or more. The chain uses TRBV20-1 and TRBJ2-7; the D gene could be TRBD1 or TRBD2 (5 bases each). The CDR3 is 14 amino acids. The germline V and J ends were trimmed by 6 bases and 0 bases, with 15 bases remaining between them. Per germline, CDR1 DFQATT and CDR2 SNEGSKA (reference sequence). CDR3: CSARDQTSSYEQYF. CDR3 coding DNA: TGCAGTGCCCGGGACCAGACGAGCTCCTACGAGCAGTACTTC.

This clonotype has only a few counts. J is TRBJ1-6 and V is TRBV6-6, with a tentative D call TRBD1 (6 bases). Trimming pared 2 bases from V and 4 bases from J, leaving 9 bases between. Per the germline V gene, CDR1 is MNHNY and CDR2 is SVGAGI (reference sequence). This CDR3 is 15 amino acids long. CDR3: CASSYLQGYNSPLHF. The CDR3 bases are TGTGCCAGCAGTTACCTCCAGGGGTATAATTCACCCCTCCACTTT.

This clonotype appeared many times. The chain has TRBV15 and TRBJ2-7, with TRBD2 as a possible D gene (6 bases). V lost 0 bases and J lost 4, with 13 bases in between. The CDR3 runs 15 residues. The germline CDR1 and CDR2 sequences are LNHNV and YYDKDF (reference sequence). The CDR3 coding sequence is TGTGCCACCAGCAGAGACAAAGGGGACTTTTACGAGCAGTACTTC. This encodes CATSRDKGDFYEQYF.

This clonotype has more than one count but fewer than ten. The rearrangement joins TRBV19 to TRBJ2-1; perhaps TRBD1 as D (5 bases). From germline, CDR1 is LNHDA and CDR2 SQIVND (reference sequence). The germline V and J ends were trimmed by 3 bases and 9 bases, with 15 bases remaining between them. This CDR3 has 14 residues. CDR3 DNA: TGTGCCAGTAGTATTGGGGCCGCGCTAAGTGAGCAGTTCTTC. It yields the protein CASSIGAALSEQFF.

This clonotype has at least ten counts. The rearrangement joins TRBV3-1 to TRBJ2-2, with a tentative D call TRBD2 (6 bases). The length of the CDR3 is 14 residues. Trimming took off 2 bases at V and 7 bases at J, with 11 bases between the two ends. Per germline, CDR1 LGHDT and CDR2 YNNKEL (reference sequence). CDR3 sequence reads: CASSQQREVGELFF. For the CDR3, the DNA is TGTGCCAGCAGCCAACAGAGGGAGGTCGGGGAGCTGTTTTTT.

The DNA of the CDR3 is TGTGCCAGCAGCCAGTTCCTCGGCGGGGAGCTGTTTTTT. Encoded protein: CASSQFLGGELFF. The chain recombines TRBV3-1 with TRBJ2-2; no definite D call. V lost 3 bases and J 7 bases, leaving 9 bases between the germline ends. CDR1 is LGHDT and CDR2 is YNNKEL in the germline V gene (reference sequence). This CDR3 contains 13 residues. Full variable domain (outside the CDR3, taken from reference TRBV3-1 and TRBJ2-2): DTAVSQTPKYLVTQMGNDKSIKCEQNLGHDTMYWYKQDSKKFLKIMFSYNNKELIINETVPNRFSPKSPDKAHLNLHINSLELGDSAVYFCASSQFLGGELFFGEGSRLTVL.

This chain connects TRBV5-5 to TRBJ1-1, with D possibly matching TRBD1 (5 bases). The germline gives CDR1 SGHKS, CDR2 YYEKEE (reference sequence). Deletions cut 4 bases from V and 11 bases from J, with 15 bases between. The CDR3 contains 12 residues. CDR3 sequence (DNA): TGTGCCAGCAGCCCTTCGGGGCGTACGGCTTTCTTT. Encoded protein: CASSPSGRTAFF.

The chain combines TRBV2 with TRBJ2-2, with TRBD2 matching over 7 bases. This CDR3 region has 15 residues. The V gene's germline CDR1 is SNHLY and CDR2 FYNNEI. Trimming cost V 8 bases and J 4 bases; bases outside gene matches: 10. CDR3 in DNA: TGTGCCAGCGGCGGGCGGACTAGAGCCACCGGGGAGCTGTTTTTT. The encoded protein is CASGGRTRATGELFF.

This clonotype was detected many times. The chain joins TRBV18 to TRBJ2-5; tentatively, D is TRBD1 (5 bases). Germline loops: CDR1 KGHSH, CDR2 LQKENI. This CDR3 region has 16 residues. V was pared by 4 bases and J by 2 bases, with 17 bases between. For the CDR3, the DNA is TGTGCCAGCTCACGGAACCAGGGTAGGGTTCAAGAGACCCAGTACTTC. Amino acids: CASSRNQGRVQETQYF.

Ten or more counts support this clonotype. The chain combines TRBV12-3 or TRBV12-4 with TRBJ1-5; 8 bases align to TRBD1. J lost 6 bases, V lost 2 bases, and 3 bases had no gene match. The CDR3 spans 14 residues. This CDR3 is CASSLLQGGQPQHF. DNA for the CDR3: TGTGCCAGCAGTTTACTACAGGGGGGTCAGCCCCAGCATTTT.

Many counts were recorded for this clonotype. The rearrangement joins TRBV30 to TRBJ2-1, with a tentative D call TRBD2 (6 bases). The V gene's germline CDR1 is GTSNPN and CDR2 SVGIG (reference sequence). V gave up 0 bases and J gave up 11 bases, with 11 bases separating them. The CDR3 is made up of 12 amino acids. The CDR3 DNA reads as TGTGCCTGGAGTGTACTGCGGGACCAGCAGTTCTTC. Protein: CAWSVLRDQQFF.

In its sample, this clonotype was seen many times. The rearrangement joins TRBV20-1 to TRBJ2-3; 7 bases line up with TRBD2. With V trimmed by 3 bases and J by 0 bases, 9 bases remained unmatched. Looked up from germline, CDR1 is DFQATT and CDR2 is SNEGSKA (reference sequence). The CDR3 runs to 16 residues. CDR3 DNA sequence: TGCAGTGCTAGTGGCGGAGCGGGGCGAAGCACAGATACGCAGTATTTT. As protein: CSASGGAGRSTDTQYF.

The sample holds a few counts of this clonotype. This chain joins TRBV7-3 and TRBJ2-1; TRBD2 aligns across 8 bases. With 3 bases clipped from V and 7 bases from J, the junction kept 11 bases outside the gene matches. This CDR3 is 16 amino acids long. From germline, CDR1 is SGHTA and CDR2 FQGTGA. Written as DNA, the CDR3 is TGTGCCAGCAGCTTTTTATCTAGCGGGTTCGGAAATGAGCAGTTCTTC. The encoded protein is CASSFLSSGFGNEQFF.

This clonotype was recorded at least ten times. The gene calls are TRBV29-1 and TRBJ2-5, with D perhaps TRBD1 or TRBD2 (5 bases each). The V end was cut by 5 bases, the J end by 5 bases, with 15 bases between. Per the germline V gene, CDR1 is SQVTM and CDR2 is ANQGSEA. The CDR3 loop spans 13 amino acids. CDR3 loop: CSVSKGTGETQYF. In DNA form, the CDR3 reads TGCAGCGTTAGCAAGGGGACCGGCGAGACCCAGTACTTC.

This clonotype was counted at least ten times. The chain employs TRBV11-2 and TRBJ2-7; D unresolved. Trimming cost V 1 base and J 0 bases, with 10 bases left between them. The V gene's germline CDR1 is SGHAT and CDR2 FQNNGV. The CDR3 loop spans 15 amino acids. The DNA of the CDR3 is TGTGCCAGCAGCTTAGGGGTGGCTAGCTCCTACGAGCAGTACTTC. Amino acids: CASSLGVASSYEQYF.

The chain links TRBV19 to TRBJ2-1; D remains unclear. V lost 3 bases to trimming and J lost 6 bases, with 9 bases between them. The CDR3 consists of 13 residues. Germline CDR1 LNHDA, CDR2 SQIVND (reference sequence). The chain's CDR3 is CASSIPGVNEQFF. CDR3 sequence (DNA): TGTGCCAGTAGTATCCCTGGTGTCAATGAGCAGTTCTTC.

V and J are TRBV12-3 or TRBV12-4 and TRBJ1-4; D perhaps matches TRBD1 (6 bases). This CDR3 region has 14 residues. V was shortened by 6 bases and J by 1 base, with 9 bases between the two germline ends. In nucleotides, the CDR3 is TGTGCCAGCAGCCTGGACAGAACTAATGAAAAACTGTTTTTT. Protein product: CASSLDRTNEKLFF.